These 3 T cell receptor beta chains were all obtained from the same sample, sequenced in a study of radiation and T cells in renal cell carcinoma. This sample's treatment: treatment-naive control, cytoreductive nephrectomy. TCRdb keeps only in-frame clones here, not all; method: immunoSEQ multiplex PCR. In the table there are around 16,000 clones, 45% to 65% of which are singletons. Sequences were derived from tumor tissue, sampled from a patient whose treatment was nephrectomy without radiotherapy. These receptors were obtained from a man aged 35 to 55 with renal cell carcinoma.

The rearrangement joins TRBV27 to TRBJ2-5; 7 positions match TRBD2. Unmatched junction bases numbered 11, after V lost 10 bases and J lost 3 bases. This CDR3 comprises 14 residues. Germline V gives CDR1 MNHEY, CDR2 SMNVEV (reference sequence). The CDR3 sequence: CATGRGEKEETQYF. In nucleotides, the CDR3 is TGTGCCACCGGACGGGGGGAGAAGGAAGAGACCCAGTACTTC.

The chain links TRBV27 to TRBJ2-3, with 12 bases that match TRBD1. Germline CDR1 and CDR2: MNHEY and SMNVEV (reference sequence). With 0 bases clipped from V and 0 bases from J, the junction kept 4 bases outside the gene matches. The CDR3 has 18 residues. Written as DNA, the CDR3 is TGTGCCAGCAGTTTATCTGGGACAGGGGGCAAGAGCACAGATACGCAGTATTTT. The encoded protein is CASSLSGTGGKSTDTQYF.

Points on this clone: Other DNA sequences from this sample encode an identical CDR3 as well. The chain employs TRBV5-5 and TRBJ1-3, with D perhaps TRBD1 (5 bases). The germline gives CDR1 SGHKS, CDR2 YYEKEE (reference sequence). The CDR3 runs 16 residues. V lost 0 bases and J 0 bases, leaving 10 bases between the germline ends. The CDR3 bases are TGTGCCAGCAGCTTGGCTGGGGCGGACTCTGGAAACACCATATATTTT. This encodes CASSLAGADSGNTIYF.